The T cell receptor (beta chain) described here comes from a study of OX40 agonist ivuxolimab in advanced cancers. Germline values: CDR1 MNHEY, CDR2 SVGAGI. With V trimmed by 7 bases and J by 0 bases, 8 bases remained unmatched. The CDR3 extends over 15 amino acids. The assay was immunoSEQ multiplex PCR, and TCRdb's table has in-frame clones only and misses some. The sample shows tens of thousands of clones, 83% of them seen only once. The chain is built from TRBV6-5 and TRBJ1-2, with TRBD1 identical over 7 bases. This sequence originates from an adult with an advanced solid tumor such as melanoma, head and neck, liver or kidney cancer. The sequenced sample was CD4+ or CD8+ T cells sorted from blood, obtained in a trial of the OX40 agonist ivuxolimab. DNA of the CDR3: TGTGCCAGCAACCCCCAAGGGGGCCCTAACTATGGCTACACCTTC. This encodes CASNPQGGPNYGYTF.